This T cell receptor (beta chain) was profiled in a study of Ad26.COV2.S vaccination and SARS-CoV-2 variants. At the level of the study: Ad26.COV2.S, an intramuscular injection, was given once or twice 56 days apart.

The treatment was: roughly 19 received Ad26.COV2.S at low or high dose, single or two shots; about 5 received placebo; per-sample allocation not given. Each sample was drawn 63 days after the first injection (of vaccine or placebo). A word on this clone: The antigen is unknown.

The study's findings and limits: In TCR breadth and depth analyses, total T cell responses may have been underestimated.

V was pared by 3 bases and J by 4 bases, with 9 bases between. Germline lookup yields CDR1 SGHVS and CDR2 FQNEAQ. The CDR3 covers 13 residues. Clones were read by immunoSEQ multiplex PCR, and TCRdb kept only the in-frame ones, dropping some. The sample shows 410,000 or so clones, 80% to 95% of them seen only once. The chain is built from TRBV7-8 and TRBJ2-5, with D perhaps TRBD2 (5 bases). The sample here was peripheral blood, taken in a trial of Ad26.COV2.S vaccine versus placebo. The TCR originated in a person aged 18-65 years who received the Ad26.COV2.S COVID-19 vaccine or a placebo. The CDR3, as DNA: TGTGCCAGCAGCTTTCATAGCGTAGAGACCCAGTACTTC. This translates into CASSFHSVETQYF. The whole variable domain, filled in from reference TRBV7-8 and TRBJ2-5, reads GAGVSQSPRYKVAKRGQDVALRCDPISGHVSLFWYQQALGQGPEFLTYFQNEAQLDKSGLPSDRFFAERPEGSVSTLKIQRTQQEDSAVYLCASSFHSVETQYFGPGTRLLVL.